The present entry profiles one T cell receptor beta chain with its context. The sample originates from a study of cytomegalovirus exposure and HLA in healthy donors. Here immunoSEQ multiplex PCR was the method, and the copy in TCRdb shows in-frame clones only, minus some. This table holds about 140,000 clones, about 86% found once. Sequencing input: PBMCs. The TCR sequence derives from a man between 18 and 29 years old in good health and CMV-seronegative.

The chain's CDR3 is CASTAGVTDTQYF. For the CDR3, the DNA is TGTGCCAGTACAGCGGGAGTGACAGATACGCAGTATTTT. The chain employs TRBV19 and TRBJ2-3; TRBD2 matches at 8 bases. V shed 7 bases, J shed 3 bases, and the junction held 3 bases outside the gene matches. From germline, CDR1 is LNHDA and CDR2 SQIVND (reference sequence). The CDR3 extends over 13 amino acids.